This T cell receptor beta chain comes out of a study of blood T cell repertoires in COVID-19. Study context: T cells, B-cell-depleted T cells, or PBMCs provided the cDNA or gDNA that served as material.

The V gene end was trimmed by 2 bases and the J gene end by 8 bases; junction bases not matched to a gene: 4. In germline, CDR1 is MNHEY, CDR2 SMNVEV (reference sequence). The CDR3 length is 13 residues. In the original processing: Reference gene primer amplification gave estimated nucleated cell counts. The method was immunoSEQ multiplex PCR; TCRdb's version includes in-frame clones alone and lacks a portion of them. For V, J and clone size, that table is used; D and trimming come from the DNA. The sample contains approximately 210,000 clones, about nine tenths of which appear only once. This receptor was taken from a middle-aged woman with acute or convalescent COVID-19. Sample: peripheral blood. The chain joins TRBV27 to TRBJ1-1, with 8 bases fitting TRBD1. The CDR3 spells CASSLRDRPEAFF. The CDR3 region has the DNA TGTGCCAGCAGTTTACGGGACAGGCCAGAAGCTTTCTTT.